This entry describes one T cell receptor beta chain. The data were obtained in a study of blood T cell repertoires in COVID-19. This CDR3 contains 15 residues. The V end lost 3 bases, the J end lost 0 bases, and 10 bases lay between the germline ends. In germline, CDR1 is SGDLS, CDR2 YYNGEE. Sequencing used immunoSEQ multiplex PCR; TCRdb keeps in-frame clones, though not all of them. The table has 100,000 to 120,000 clones, 82% seen once. The sequence came from an older woman with acute or convalescent COVID-19. This chain uses TRBV9 with TRBJ1-5; the D is unclear. Sequencing was carried out using peripheral blood. CDR3 bases: TGTGCCAGCAGCGAGACAATCGGTAGCAATCAGCCCCAGCATTTT. Its translation is CASSETIGSNQPQHF.